These 12 T cell receptor beta chains were all obtained from the same sample, sequenced in a study of vaccination effects on CD4 cells after COVID-19. Sequencing used immunoSEQ multiplex PCR; TCRdb keeps in-frame clones, though not all of them. The table includes under 35,000 clones, just over 70% detected once. ViraFEST assay sequencing came after antigen-specific CD4+ T cells were expanded with viral peptide pools. Culture lasted 10 days before CD4+ T cell isolation. The infection with SARS-CoV-2 (confirmed by PCR) occurred in this person between March and December 2020. These receptors' targets are unknown. The input for sequencing was CD4+ T cells from PBMCs cultured with a peptide pool, taken before COVID-19 vaccination. These TCRs come from a human donor who had a prior SARS-CoV-2 infection.

This clone appeared once. The rearrangement links TRBV5-1 to TRBJ1-1; the match to TRBD1 covers 9 bases. V gave up 4 bases and J gave up 1 base; unmatched junction bases: 2. The CDR3 length is 14 residues. CDR1 SGHRS and CDR2 YFSETQ come from the germline V gene. CDR3 amino acids: CASSTQGANTEAFF. CDR3 nucleotide sequence: TGCGCCAGCAGCACACAGGGGGCGAACACTGAAGCTTTCTTT.

This clone was seen more than once but under ten times. The rearrangement links TRBV7-2 to TRBJ1-4, with 8 nucleotides matching TRBD1. The V segment lost 6 bases and the J segment 5 bases; nucleotides outside the gene matches: 5. The length of the CDR3 is 14 residues. CDR1 and CDR2 from the germline V gene are SGHTA and FQGNSA. CDR3 residues: CASSNGQGNEKLFF. In DNA form, the CDR3 reads TGTGCCAGCAGTAATGGACAGGGCAATGAAAAACTGTTTTTT.

The chain combines TRBV5-1 with TRBJ2-2, with TRBD2 identical over 9 bases. V lost 4 bases, J lost 5 bases, and 9 bases stayed unmatched. Per germline, CDR1 SGHRS and CDR2 YFSETQ. The CDR3 loop spans 16 amino acids. The CDR3 reads CASSPGLAGGTGELFF. The CDR3 region has the DNA TGCGCCAGCAGCCCGGGACTAGCCGGCGGAACCGGGGAGCTGTTTTTT.

V and J are TRBV11-2 and TRBJ2-3; D ambiguous. Between the trimmed V and J ends, which lost 2 bases and 8 bases, there was a span of 5 bases. This CDR3 is 11 amino acids long. Germline CDR1 SGHAT, CDR2 FQNNGV. CDR3 sequence (DNA): TGTGCCAGCAGCTTATTCCTTACGCAGTATTTT. Protein: CASSLFLTQYF. The complete variable domain, with remaining parts taken from reference TRBV11-2 and TRBJ2-3, reads EAGVAQSPRYKIIEKRQSVAFWCNPISGHATLYWYQQILGQGPKLLIQFQNNGVVDDSQLPKDRFSAERLKGVDSTLKIQPAKLEDSAVYLCASSLFLTQYFGPGTRLTVL.

As DNA, the CDR3 is TGTGCCAGCTCACGATACCCGTTCGGGTCTAATGAAAAACTGTTTTTT. This codes for CASSRYPFGSNEKLFF. The chain joins TRBV18 to TRBJ1-4, with D uncertain. The CDR3 has 16 amino acids. The V gene lost 4 bases and the J gene lost 3 bases, with 15 bases spanning the gap. From germline, CDR1 is KGHSH and CDR2 LQKENI. Full variable domain (remainder filled in from reference TRBV18 and TRBJ1-4): NAGVMQNPRHLVRRRGQEARLRCSPMKGHSHVYWYRQLPEEGLKFMVYLQKENIIDESGMPKERFSAEFPKEGPSILRIQQVVRGDSAAYFCASSRYPFGSNEKLFFGSGTQLSVL.

The chain combines TRBV19 with TRBJ1-2, with a tentative D call TRBD1 (6 bases). The CDR3 loop spans 13 amino acids. V was trimmed by 5 bases and J by 5 bases, leaving 12 bases between them. CDR1 and CDR2 from the germline V gene are LNHDA and SQIVND (reference sequence). CDR3 in amino acids: CASSLQGVYGYTF. For the CDR3, the DNA is TGTGCCAGTAGTTTACAGGGTGTATATGGCTACACCTTC.

The chain is built from TRBV25-1 and TRBJ2-1, with D unresolved. Looked up from germline, CDR1 is MGHDK and CDR2 is SYGVNS. V lost 4 bases to trimming and J lost 8 bases, with 12 bases between them. CDR3 length equals 13 residues. The CDR3 region is CASSGPWAHEQFF. CDR3 bases: TGTGCCAGCAGTGGTCCTTGGGCCCATGAGCAGTTCTTC.

The chain combines TRBV6-6 with TRBJ2-3, with 10 bases aligning to TRBD1. Unmatched junction bases numbered 11, after V lost 6 bases and J lost 5 bases. The CDR3 has 16 amino acids. Germline CDR1 and CDR2: MNHNY and SVGAGI (reference sequence). In nucleotides, the CDR3 is TGTGCCAGCAGGGGGGGGGCCGGGACAGGGGAAGATACGCAGTATTTT. This gives the protein CASRGGAGTGEDTQYF.

The CDR3 is CASSEGTVYGYTF. The CDR3 nucleotides read TGTGCCAGCAGTGAAGGGACAGTCTATGGCTACACCTTC. This chain connects TRBV6-1 to TRBJ1-2; tentative D call: TRBD1 (6 bases). CDR3 length: 13 residues. Germline values: CDR1 MNHNS, CDR2 SASEGT. V was shortened by 1 base and J by 4 bases, with 7 bases between the two germline ends.

There are a few counts of this clone. V is TRBV2 and J is TRBJ2-1; 9 bases agree with TRBD2. This CDR3 region has 17 residues. CDR1 and CDR2 (germline): SNHLY, FYNNEI. With V trimmed by 1 base and J by 5 bases, 9 bases remained unmatched. CDR3 region: CASSEETSGVYNNEQFF. The CDR3 region has the DNA TGTGCCAGCAGTGAAGAGACTAGCGGAGTTTACAACAATGAGCAGTTCTTC.

The chain carries TRBV13 and TRBJ1-1; D is undetermined. CDR1 is PRHDT and CDR2 is FYEKMQ in the germline V gene (reference sequence). The ends were cut back, 1 base at V and 0 bases at J, with 12 bases in the middle. CDR3 length: 16 amino acids. Here the CDR3 reads CASSLVTDFMNTEAFF. In DNA form, the CDR3 reads TGTGCCAGCAGCTTAGTAACTGATTTCATGAACACTGAAGCTTTCTTT.

The rearrangement uses TRBV6-2 or TRBV6-3 and TRBJ2-7; D is ambiguous. Trimming removed 3 bases from V and 3 bases from J, with 12 bases in between. The germline gives CDR1 MNHEY, CDR2 SVGEGT. This CDR3 has 14 residues. CDR3 region: CASSYSSGNYEQYF. CDR3 in DNA: TGTGCCAGCAGTTATTCTTCCGGAAACTACGAGCAGTACTTC.